A selection of T cell receptor beta chains follows, all from one sample in a study of OX40 agonist ivuxolimab in advanced cancers. Assay: immunoSEQ multiplex PCR; the TCRdb copy retains only in-frame clones and omits some. The sample consists of around 72,000 clones, approximately 85% of them appearing once. The sample in question was CD4+ or CD8+ T cells sorted from blood, obtained in a trial of the OX40 agonist ivuxolimab. The receptors come from an adult with an advanced solid tumor such as melanoma, head and neck, liver or kidney cancer. Both conserved end residues are part of each CDR3. Fields, in order: V gene, clone size, D gene, J gene, CDR3 protein, CDR3 DNA. D genes are given only for firm matches. Expanded clones are given a class, and other clones once, few, many or no size at all.

TRBV6-1	few	.	TRBJ1-2	CASSERAFYTF	TGTGCCAGCAGTGAGCGAGCTTTCTACACCTTC
TRBV10-3	.	.	TRBJ2-2	CAISEDRGVAGELFF	TGTGCCATCAGTGAGGACAGAGGGGTGGCCGGGGAGCTGTTTTTT
TRBV28	.	TRBD2	TRBJ2-1	CASSSGTSDRNEQFF	TGTGCCAGCAGTTCCGGGACTAGCGACCGCAATGAGCAGTTCTTC
TRBV18	.	.	TRBJ2-7	CASSKQGWEQYF	TGTGCCAGCTCAAAGCAGGGGTGGGAGCAGTACTTC
TRBV6-1	.	.	TRBJ2-1	CASSEALRAVYYNEQFF	TGTGCCAGCAGTGAAGCGCTTCGGGCAGTTTACTACAATGAGCAGTTCTTC
TRBV2	.	.	TRBJ2-6	CASSGWDSTSGANVLTF	TGTGCCAGCAGCGGTTGGGACTCCACCTCTGGGGCCAACGTCCTGACTTTC
TRBV6-5	.	.	TRBJ2-6	CASSYAISGANVLTF	TGTGCCAGCAGTTACGCCATCTCTGGGGCCAACGTCCTGACTTTC
TRBV29-1	.	.	TRBJ2-1	CSVEGRTGYNEQFF	TGCAGCGTTGAAGGCCGCACTGGTTACAATGAGCAGTTCTTC
TRBV6-5	.	.	TRBJ1-2	CASSYSAGGYTF	TGTGCCAGCAGTTACTCGGCGGGTGGCTACACCTTC
TRBV6-5	.	TRBD2	TRBJ2-2	CASSYLAGETGELFF	TGTGCCAGCAGTTACCTAGCGGGAGAAACCGGGGAGCTGTTTTTT
TRBV28	.	TRBD1	TRBJ1-4	CASSRQGINEKLFF	TGTGCCAGCAGTCGACAGGGGATTAATGAAAAACTGTTTTTT
TRBV2	.	TRBD1	TRBJ2-1	CADSRDRARVGEQFF	TGTGCCGACTCGAGGGACAGGGCTAGAGTTGGTGAGCAGTTCTTC
TRBV27	.	.	TRBJ1-2	CASSLSTKSSYYGYTF	TGTGCCAGCAGTTTATCAACCAAATCAAGCTACTATGGCTACACCTTC
TRBV21-1	.	.	TRBJ1-1	CASSDPNLKGTEAFF	TGTGCCAGCAGCGATCCCAACTTGAAGGGCACTGAAGCTTTCTTT
TRBV27	.	TRBD1	TRBJ1-5	CASSLLATGDDQPQHF	TGTGCCAGCAGTTTACTTGCGACAGGGGACGATCAGCCCCAGCATTTT
TRBV11-3	once	.	TRBJ2-3	CASSTGTDTQYF	TGTGCCAGCAGCACAGGTACAGATACGCAGTATTTT
TRBV19	few	.	TRBJ2-1	CASSTTGNEQFF	TGTGCCAGTAGTACCACAGGGAATGAGCAGTTCTTC
TRBV15	.	TRBD2	TRBJ2-7	CATSRGGLAGGISYEQYF	TGTGCCACCAGCAGAGGTGGTTTAGCGGGAGGGATATCCTACGAGCAGTACTTC
TRBV19	.	.	TRBJ1-4	CASSIQTGWREKLFF	TGTGCCAGTAGTATACAGACAGGATGGAGGGAAAAACTGTTTTTT
TRBV11-2	.	TRBD2	TRBJ2-6	CASSLIRTSLTGANVLTF	TGTGCCAGCAGCCTCATTCGGACTAGCTTAACTGGGGCCAACGTCCTGACTTTC
TRBV28	.	.	TRBJ1-5	CATQGTNQPQHF	TGTGCCACCCAGGGTACCAATCAGCCCCAGCATTTT
TRBV5-1	few	TRBD1	TRBJ1-4	CASSLGTANEKLFF	TGCGCCAGCAGTTTAGGGACAGCAAATGAAAAACTGTTTTTT
TRBV7-9	.	TRBD2	TRBJ2-1	CASSFGLAGYNEQFF	TGTGCCAGCAGCTTTGGACTAGCGGGCTACAATGAGCAGTTCTTC
TRBV2	.	.	TRBJ2-3	CASSVWTDTQYF	TGTGCCAGCAGTGTATGGACAGATACGCAGTATTTT
TRBV9	.	.	TRBJ2-3	CASSVGLPGADTQYF	TGTGCCAGCAGCGTAGGGCTCCCCGGGGCAGATACGCAGTATTTT
TRBV4-1	.	.	TRBJ2-1	CASSQEVGEQFF	TGCGCCAGCAGCCAAGAGGTAGGGGAGCAGTTCTTC
TRBV6-1	.	.	TRBJ1-1	CASSEVWENTEAFF	TGTGCCAGCAGTGAGGTGTGGGAGAACACTGAAGCTTTCTTT
TRBV11-2	.	.	TRBJ2-6	CASNPVGSGANVLTF	TGTGCCAGCAACCCAGTGGGGAGTGGGGCCAACGTCCTGACTTTC
TRBV5-4	.	TRBD1	TRBJ1-2	CASSLAGDRYYGYTF	TGTGCCAGCAGCTTGGCCGGGGACAGATACTATGGCTACACCTTC
TRBV2	.	.	TRBJ2-3	CASSEQPSTDTQYF	TGTGCCAGCAGTGAGCAGCCTAGTACAGATACGCAGTATTTT
TRBV5-6	once	.	TRBJ1-2	CASSLAYRYSNYGYTF	TGTGCCAGCAGCTTGGCGTACAGATACTCTAACTATGGCTACACCTTC
TRBV11-3	few	.	TRBJ2-1	CASSLDGTSSDNEQFF	TGTGCCAGCAGCTTAGATGGGACTTCCTCGGACAATGAGCAGTTCTTC
TRBV5-8	.	.	TRBJ1-4	CASSAALVRIEKLFF	TGTGCCAGCAGCGCAGCTTTGGTCCGGATTGAAAAACTGTTTTTT
TRBV29-1	.	.	TRBJ1-1	CSVVGPLNTEAFF	TGCAGCGTTGTGGGACCCCTGAACACTGAAGCTTTCTTT
TRBV5-1	.	.	TRBJ2-7	CASSSNEGGHYEQYF	TGCGCCAGCAGCTCCAATGAGGGGGGGCACTACGAGCAGTACTTC
TRBV6-5	.	TRBD2	TRBJ2-1	CASEPGTRDPNEQFF	TGTGCCAGCGAGCCCGGGACTAGGGACCCCAATGAGCAGTTCTTC